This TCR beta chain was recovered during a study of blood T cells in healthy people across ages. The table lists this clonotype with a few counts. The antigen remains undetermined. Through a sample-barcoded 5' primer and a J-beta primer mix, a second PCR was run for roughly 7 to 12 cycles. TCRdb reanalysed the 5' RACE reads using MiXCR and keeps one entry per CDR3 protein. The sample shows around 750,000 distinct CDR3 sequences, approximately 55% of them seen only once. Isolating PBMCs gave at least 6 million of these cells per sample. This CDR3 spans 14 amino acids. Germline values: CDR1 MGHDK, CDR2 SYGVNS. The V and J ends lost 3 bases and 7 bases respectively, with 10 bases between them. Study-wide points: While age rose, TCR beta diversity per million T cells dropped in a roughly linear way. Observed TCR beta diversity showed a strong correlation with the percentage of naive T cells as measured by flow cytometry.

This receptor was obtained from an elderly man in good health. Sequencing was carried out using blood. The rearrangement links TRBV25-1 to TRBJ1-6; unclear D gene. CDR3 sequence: CASSEPGSNSPLHF. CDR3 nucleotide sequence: TGTGCCAGCAGTGAGCCGGGGTCGAATTCACCCCTCCACTTT. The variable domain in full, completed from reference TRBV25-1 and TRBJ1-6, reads EADIYQTPRYLVIGTGKKITLECSQTMGHDKMYWYQQDPGMELHLIHYSYGVNSTEKGDLSSESTVSRIRTEHFPLTLESARPSHTSQYLCASSEPGSNSPLHFGNGTRLTVT.